A selection of T cell receptor beta chains follows, all from one sample in a study of T cells in Graves' hyperthyroidism and ophthalmopathy. TCRdb reprocessed the multiplex PCR reads via MiXCR and lists one record per CDR3 protein. The table records approximately 400,000 distinct CDR3 sequences, over 12% of them present only once. Input material: blood. The receptors were gathered from a man aged 45 to 65 with Graves' ophthalmopathy. Both conserved end residues are part of each CDR3. D genes are given only for firm matches. Size tells how often a clone was seen (once, few, many) or the class of an expanded clone, and some rows leave it out.

abundance: many; d_gene: -; v_gene: TRBV7-2; j_gene: TRBJ2-7; CDR3aa: CASSLDMGRDEQYF; CDR3nt: TGTGCCAGCAGCTTAGATATGGGCAGGGACGAGCAGTACTTC
abundance: many; d_gene: -; v_gene: TRBV3-1; j_gene: TRBJ2-7; CDR3aa: CASSRASYEQYF; CDR3nt: TGTGCCAGCAGCCGCGCTAGCTACGAGCAGTACTTC
abundance: few; d_gene: -; v_gene: TRBV3-1; j_gene: TRBJ1-1; CDR3aa: CASSLQTMNTEAFF; CDR3nt: TGTGCCAGCAGCTTACAGACCATGAACACTGAAGCTTTCTTT
abundance: many; d_gene: TRBD2; v_gene: TRBV3-1; j_gene: TRBJ2-5; CDR3aa: CASSQDGGSGKETQYF; CDR3nt: TGTGCCAGCAGCCAAGATGGGGGAAGCGGGAAAGAGACCCAGTACTTC
abundance: few; d_gene: TRBD1; v_gene: TRBV25-1; j_gene: TRBJ2-6; CDR3aa: CASGTGGSGANVLTF; CDR3nt: TGTGCCAGCGGGACAGGGGGATCCGGGGCCAACGTCCTGACTTTC
abundance: few; d_gene: -; v_gene: TRBV6-9; j_gene: TRBJ1-5; CDR3aa: CASSYIGSVRPQHF; CDR3nt: TGTGCCAGCAGTTATATAGGGTCGGTCCGGCCCCAGCATTTT
abundance: -; d_gene: -; v_gene: TRBV19; j_gene: TRBJ2-2; CDR3aa: CASSIRDINTGELFF; CDR3nt: TGTGCCAGTAGTATACGGGACATTAACACCGGGGAGCTGTTTTTT
abundance: -; d_gene: -; v_gene: TRBV12-3/TRBV12-4; j_gene: TRBJ2-6; CDR3aa: CASSLNRQHSGANVLTF; CDR3nt: TGTGCCAGCAGTTTAAACAGGCAGCACTCTGGGGCCAACGTCCTGACTTTC
abundance: many; d_gene: -; v_gene: TRBV5-1; j_gene: TRBJ1-1; CDR3aa: CASNSGSVYTEAFF; CDR3nt: TGCGCCAGCAACTCAGGGTCGGTGTACACTGAAGCTTTCTTT
abundance: few; d_gene: -; v_gene: TRBV12-3/TRBV12-4; j_gene: TRBJ2-2; CDR3aa: CASSLWVGGPGELFF; CDR3nt: TGTGCCAGCAGTTTATGGGTGGGGGGACCCGGGGAGCTGTTTTTT
abundance: few; d_gene: -; v_gene: TRBV12-3/TRBV12-4; j_gene: TRBJ1-1; CDR3aa: CASSLGTRNTEAFF; CDR3nt: TGTGCCAGCAGTTTAGGGACCCGGAACACTGAAGCTTTCTTT
abundance: -; d_gene: -; v_gene: TRBV20-1; j_gene: TRBJ2-7; CDR3aa: CSAREDAGEQYF; CDR3nt: TGCAGTGCTAGAGAAGACGCAGGCGAGCAGTACTTC
abundance: few; d_gene: -; v_gene: TRBV5-1; j_gene: TRBJ2-7; CDR3aa: CASSLASRDYEQYF; CDR3nt: TGCGCCAGCAGCTTGGCTTCCAGGGACTACGAGCAGTACTTC
abundance: many; d_gene: -; v_gene: TRBV11-1; j_gene: TRBJ2-3; CDR3aa: CASSFSGLLDTQYF; CDR3nt: TGTGCCAGCAGCTTTTCGGGCCTCCTGGATACGCAGTATTTT
abundance: many; d_gene: TRBD1; v_gene: TRBV18; j_gene: TRBJ2-7; CDR3aa: CASSQPGQGKYEQYF; CDR3nt: TGTGCCAGCTCACAACCGGGACAGGGAAAATACGAGCAGTACTTC
abundance: few; d_gene: TRBD2; v_gene: TRBV19; j_gene: TRBJ2-5; CDR3aa: CASSVMAGVQTQYF; CDR3nt: TGTGCCAGTAGTGTCATGGCGGGAGTGCAGACCCAGTACTTC
abundance: many; d_gene: TRBD2; v_gene: TRBV3-1; j_gene: TRBJ2-3; CDR3aa: CASSQVLAGDPYF; CDR3nt: TGTGCCAGCAGCCAAGTATTAGCGGGAGATCCGTATTTT
abundance: many; d_gene: TRBD2; v_gene: TRBV5-4; j_gene: TRBJ2-7; CDR3aa: CASSPDEAGTYEQYF; CDR3nt: TGTGCCAGCAGCCCAGACGAAGCGGGAACCTACGAGCAGTACTTC
abundance: many; d_gene: -; v_gene: TRBV5-1; j_gene: TRBJ2-3; CDR3aa: CASSLGPLLRDGADTQYF; CDR3nt: TGCGCCAGCAGCTTGGGGCCGCTCCTAAGGGATGGGGCAGATACGCAGTATTTT
abundance: -; d_gene: TRBD1; v_gene: TRBV2; j_gene: TRBJ1-1; CDR3aa: CATGLTGQAKFFF; CDR3nt: TGTGCCACGGGTTTAACTGGACAGGCGAAGTTTTTCTTT
abundance: few; d_gene: -; v_gene: TRBV15; j_gene: TRBJ2-3; CDR3aa: CATSRPSRTTDTQYF; CDR3nt: TGTGCCACCAGCAGACCCAGCAGGACCACAGATACGCAGTATTTT
abundance: -; d_gene: -; v_gene: TRBV29-1; j_gene: TRBJ2-2; CDR3aa: CSVGGRISSTGELFF; CDR3nt: TGCAGCGTTGGGGGACGCATATCGAGCACCGGGGAGCTGTTTTTT
abundance: few; d_gene: TRBD1; v_gene: TRBV5-1; j_gene: TRBJ1-5; CDR3aa: CASSPGSGGAQPQHF; CDR3nt: TGCGCCAGCAGCCCAGGATCAGGGGGGGCTCAGCCCCAGCATTTT
abundance: many; d_gene: -; v_gene: TRBV10-1; j_gene: TRBJ2-7; CDR3aa: CASSERGGGTTVRFYEQYF; CDR3nt: TGCGCCAGCAGTGAAAGGGGTGGCGGTACCACGGTCAGGTTCTACGAGCAGTACTTC
abundance: many; d_gene: -; v_gene: TRBV11-3; j_gene: TRBJ2-2; CDR3aa: CASSPYRVGGELFF; CDR3nt: TGTGCCAGCAGCCCGTACAGGGTTGGCGGGGAGCTGTTTTTT
abundance: many; d_gene: TRBD2; v_gene: TRBV7-8; j_gene: TRBJ2-7; CDR3aa: CASSSYADTGGRTYEQYF; CDR3nt: TGTGCCAGCAGCTCATACGCCGATACGGGAGGTCGGACTTACGAGCAGTACTTC
abundance: -; d_gene: -; v_gene: TRBV19; j_gene: TRBJ2-3; CDR3aa: CASTIDGRALDTQYF; CDR3nt: TGTGCCAGTACCATCGACGGCAGGGCGTTAGATACGCAGTATTTT
abundance: few; d_gene: TRBD1; v_gene: TRBV10-1; j_gene: TRBJ2-1; CDR3aa: CASTLGQGGEQFF; CDR3nt: TGCGCCAGTACCCTCGGACAGGGAGGTGAGCAGTTCTTC
abundance: few; d_gene: TRBD1; v_gene: TRBV18; j_gene: TRBJ2-6; CDR3aa: CASTQGTGANVLTF; CDR3nt: TGTGCCAGCACACAGGGGACTGGGGCCAACGTCCTGACTTTC
abundance: many; d_gene: -; v_gene: TRBV30; j_gene: TRBJ2-1; CDR3aa: CAWVASSKQNNEQFF; CDR3nt: TGTGCCTGGGTAGCTAGCTCGAAACAAAACAATGAGCAGTTCTTC
abundance: many; d_gene: TRBD2; v_gene: TRBV12-3/TRBV12-4; j_gene: TRBJ2-1; CDR3aa: CASSRVRPGLAGWMNEQFF; CDR3nt: TGTGCCAGCAGTCGGGTACGCCCGGGACTAGCGGGGTGGATGAATGAGCAGTTCTTC
abundance: many; d_gene: TRBD2; v_gene: TRBV5-8; j_gene: TRBJ2-5; CDR3aa: CASSLDGLAGVGETQYF; CDR3nt: TGTGCCAGCAGCTTGGACGGACTAGCGGGAGTAGGAGAGACCCAGTACTTC
abundance: many; d_gene: TRBD2; v_gene: TRBV20-1; j_gene: TRBJ2-7; CDR3aa: CSVRRLAGAYEQYF; CDR3nt: TGCAGTGTCCGCCGACTAGCGGGGGCCTACGAGCAGTACTTC
abundance: many; d_gene: -; v_gene: TRBV5-1; j_gene: TRBJ2-5; CDR3aa: CASSYGQSETQYF; CDR3nt: TGCGCCAGCAGCTACGGACAGTCGGAGACCCAGTACTTC
abundance: -; d_gene: -; v_gene: TRBV19; j_gene: TRBJ2-3; CDR3aa: CASSTLGDTQYF; CDR3nt: TGTGCCAGTAGTACCCTAGGGGATACGCAGTATTTT
abundance: -; d_gene: -; v_gene: TRBV3-1; j_gene: TRBJ2-7; CDR3aa: CASSQDLEGRYEQYF; CDR3nt: TGTGCCAGCAGCCAAGATCTCGAGGGGAGGTACGAGCAGTACTTC
abundance: many; d_gene: TRBD2; v_gene: TRBV5-6; j_gene: TRBJ2-5; CDR3aa: CASSLGLAGATVEEEETQYF; CDR3nt: TGTGCCAGCAGCCTCGGACTAGCGGGAGCGACGGTGGAAGAAGAAGAGACCCAGTACTTC
abundance: few; d_gene: TRBD1; v_gene: TRBV7-3; j_gene: TRBJ2-2; CDR3aa: CASSWTGATGELFF; CDR3nt: TGTGCCAGCAGCTGGACAGGAGCCACCGGGGAGCTGTTTTTT
abundance: few; d_gene: -; v_gene: TRBV20-1; j_gene: TRBJ2-5; CDR3aa: CSAGGDQETQYF; CDR3nt: TGCAGTGCCGGAGGAGACCAAGAGACCCAGTACTTC
abundance: -; d_gene: -; v_gene: TRBV20-1; j_gene: TRBJ1-1; CDR3aa: CSARAAVNTEAFF; CDR3nt: TGCAGTGCTAGAGCGGCGGTGAACACTGAAGCTTTCTTT
abundance: few; d_gene: TRBD1; v_gene: TRBV19; j_gene: TRBJ1-5; CDR3aa: CASSMDRPIGGQPQHF; CDR3nt: TGTGCCAGTAGTATGGACAGGCCTATCGGGGGGCAGCCCCAGCATTTT
abundance: -; d_gene: -; v_gene: TRBV19; j_gene: TRBJ2-5; CDR3aa: CASSYSDSQETQYF; CDR3nt: TGTGCCAGTAGTTACTCGGACAGCCAAGAGACCCAGTACTTC
abundance: many; d_gene: TRBD2; v_gene: TRBV6-1; j_gene: TRBJ2-7; CDR3aa: CASSSTLAGVTYEQYF; CDR3nt: TGTGCCAGCAGCTCTACACTAGCGGGAGTAACCTACGAGCAGTACTTC
abundance: -; d_gene: -; v_gene: TRBV19; j_gene: TRBJ2-7; CDR3aa: CASSILDATGEQYF; CDR3nt: TGTGCCAGTAGTATTCTAGACGCCACTGGGGAGCAGTACTTC
abundance: -; d_gene: TRBD2; v_gene: TRBV12-3/TRBV12-4; j_gene: TRBJ2-7; CDR3aa: CGSSLGLAGDEQYF; CDR3nt: TGTGGCAGCAGTTTGGGACTAGCGGGAGACGAGCAGTACTTC
abundance: few; d_gene: -; v_gene: TRBV19; j_gene: TRBJ2-7; CDR3aa: CASRGRGTYEQYF; CDR3nt: TGTGCCAGTAGAGGAAGGGGAACCTACGAGCAGTACTTC
abundance: few; d_gene: -; v_gene: TRBV7-9; j_gene: TRBJ2-3; CDR3aa: CASSFEGTDTQYF; CDR3nt: TGTGCCAGCAGCTTTGAAGGAACAGATACGCAGTATTTT
abundance: many; d_gene: TRBD2; v_gene: TRBV2; j_gene: TRBJ2-5; CDR3aa: CASSRDYQETQYF; CDR3nt: TGTGCCAGCTCACGGGACTATCAAGAGACCCAGTACTTC
abundance: -; d_gene: -; v_gene: TRBV5-1; j_gene: TRBJ2-1; CDR3aa: CASSQRTANEQFF; CDR3nt: TGCGCCAGCAGTCAGCGAACCGCCAATGAGCAGTTCTTC
abundance: -; d_gene: -; v_gene: TRBV14; j_gene: TRBJ1-2; CDR3aa: CASSQGVAATGTF; CDR3nt: TGTGCCAGCAGCCAAGGAGTGGCGGCAACGGGAACCTTC
abundance: many; d_gene: TRBD1; v_gene: TRBV5-1; j_gene: TRBJ2-3; CDR3aa: CASSIGTGGADTQYF; CDR3nt: TGCGCCAGCAGCATAGGGACAGGGGGCGCAGATACGCAGTATTTT
abundance: few; d_gene: -; v_gene: TRBV9; j_gene: TRBJ2-3; CDR3aa: CASSGAVYGPDTQYF; CDR3nt: TGTGCCAGCAGCGGGGCGGTGTATGGCCCAGATACGCAGTATTTT
abundance: few; d_gene: TRBD2; v_gene: TRBV10-3; j_gene: TRBJ2-1; CDR3aa: CAIKNPRGLAGGNEQFF; CDR3nt: TGTGCCATCAAGAACCCCCGGGGACTAGCGGGAGGTAATGAGCAGTTCTTC
abundance: -; d_gene: -; v_gene: TRBV6-1; j_gene: TRBJ1-1; CDR3aa: CASSPPGTLAAFF; CDR3nt: TGTGCCAGCAGTCCGCCGGGCACCCTGGCAGCTTTCTTT